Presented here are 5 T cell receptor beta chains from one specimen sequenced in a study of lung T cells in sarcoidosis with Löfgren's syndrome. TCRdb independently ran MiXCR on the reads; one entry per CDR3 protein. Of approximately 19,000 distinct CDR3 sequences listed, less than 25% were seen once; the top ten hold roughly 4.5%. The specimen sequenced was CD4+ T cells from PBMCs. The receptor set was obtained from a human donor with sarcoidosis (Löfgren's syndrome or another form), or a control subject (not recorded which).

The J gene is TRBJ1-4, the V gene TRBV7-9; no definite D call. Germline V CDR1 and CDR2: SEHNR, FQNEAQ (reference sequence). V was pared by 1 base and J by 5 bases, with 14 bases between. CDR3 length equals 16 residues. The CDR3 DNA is TGTGCCAGCAGCTTAGGTCAGCTCCTCGGCAATGAAAAACTGTTTTTT. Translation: CASSLGQLLGNEKLFF.

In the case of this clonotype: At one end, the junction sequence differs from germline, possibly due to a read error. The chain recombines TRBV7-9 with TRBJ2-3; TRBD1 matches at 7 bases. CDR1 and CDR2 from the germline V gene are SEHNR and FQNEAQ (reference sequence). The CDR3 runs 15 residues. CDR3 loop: CASSLRDRGKDMQYF. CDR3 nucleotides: TGTGCCAGCAGCCTCAGGGACAGAGGCAAAGATATGCAGTATTTT.

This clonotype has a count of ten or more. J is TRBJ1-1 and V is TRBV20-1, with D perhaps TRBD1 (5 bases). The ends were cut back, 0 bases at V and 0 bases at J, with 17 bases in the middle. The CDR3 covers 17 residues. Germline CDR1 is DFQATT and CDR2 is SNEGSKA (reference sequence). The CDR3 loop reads CSAREVRVGHLNTEAFF. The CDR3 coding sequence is TGCAGTGCTAGAGAGGTCAGGGTCGGACACCTGAACACTGAAGCTTTCTTT.

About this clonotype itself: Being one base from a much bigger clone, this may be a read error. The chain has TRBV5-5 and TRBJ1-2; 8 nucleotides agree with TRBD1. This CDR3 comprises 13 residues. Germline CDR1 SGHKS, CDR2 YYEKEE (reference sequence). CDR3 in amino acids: CASGFAGTGEPTF. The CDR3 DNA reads TGTGCCAGCGGCTTCGCCGGGACAGGCGAGCCTACCTTC.

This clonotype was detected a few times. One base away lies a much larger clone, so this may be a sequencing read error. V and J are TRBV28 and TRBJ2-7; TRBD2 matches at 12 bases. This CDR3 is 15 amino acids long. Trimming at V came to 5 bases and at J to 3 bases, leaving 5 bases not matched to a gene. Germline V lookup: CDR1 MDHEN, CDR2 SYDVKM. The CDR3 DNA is TGTGCCAGCAGTCTTCAGACTAGCGGGGGCTACGAGCAGTACTTC. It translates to CASSLQTSGGYEQYF.